These 3 T cell receptor beta chains share one sample of origin, sequenced in a study of blood T cell repertoires in COVID-19. Sequenced by immunoSEQ multiplex PCR; TCRdb stores in-frame clones only, minus some. In the table there are about 80,000 clones, roughly 91% of which are singletons. Input material: peripheral blood. The receptors stem from a woman aged 50 to 60 in a cohort sampled during active COVID-19.

This chain uses TRBV11-2 with TRBJ1-5; possible D gene TRBD1, 6 bases. With 8 bases removed from V and 5 bases from J, the gap between germline ends came to 13 bases. Germline CDR1 and CDR2: SGHAT and FQNNGV. The CDR3 runs 13 residues. CDR3: CASAAGGYQPQHF. In DNA, the CDR3 is TGTGCCAGCGCGGCGGGGGGCTATCAGCCCCAGCATTTT.

This chain joins TRBV11-3 and TRBJ2-6, with D possibly being TRBD2 (6 bases). The CDR3 length is 17 residues. Between the trimmed V and J ends, which lost 7 bases and 4 bases, there was a span of 20 bases. Germline-derived CDR1 and CDR2 are SGHNT and YENEEA. CDR3 sequence (DNA): TGTGCCAGCACCCACCGGAGGGGCGCCCCCGGGGCCAACGTCCTGACTTTC. Residues: CASTHRRGAPGANVLTF.

DNA for the CDR3: TGTGCCAGCAGCGTTGGACAGGGATTGAACACTGAAGCTTTCTTT. Translating it yields CASSVGQGLNTEAFF. The chain couples TRBV5-6 to TRBJ1-1; 8 nucleotides line up with TRBD1. The CDR3 has 15 amino acids. Losses at the gene ends were 4 bases for V and 0 bases for J; bases not matched to a gene: 5. Looked up from germline, CDR1 is SGHDT and CDR2 is YYEEEE.